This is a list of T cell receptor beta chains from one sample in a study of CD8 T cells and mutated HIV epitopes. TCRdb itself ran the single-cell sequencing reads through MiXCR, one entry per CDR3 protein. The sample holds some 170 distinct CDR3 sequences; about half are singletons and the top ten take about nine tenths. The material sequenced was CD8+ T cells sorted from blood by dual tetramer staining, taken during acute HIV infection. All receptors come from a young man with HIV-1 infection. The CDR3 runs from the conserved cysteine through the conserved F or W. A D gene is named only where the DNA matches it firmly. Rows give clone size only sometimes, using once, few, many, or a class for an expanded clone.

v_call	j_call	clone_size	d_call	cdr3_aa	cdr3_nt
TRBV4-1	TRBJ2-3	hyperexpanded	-	CASAPDGDTQYF	TGCGCCAGCGCCCCGGACGGAGATACGCAGTATTTT
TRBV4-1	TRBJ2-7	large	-	CASSQEGGGGGSYEQYF	TGCGCCAGCAGCCAAGAAGGGGGGGGGGGGGGCTCCTACGAGCAGTACTTC
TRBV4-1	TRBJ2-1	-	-	CASSQDGEFF	TGCGCCAGCAGCCAAGATGGGGAGTTCTTC
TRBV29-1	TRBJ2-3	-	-	CSVEALGLQAVSTDTQYF	TGCAGCGTTGAAGCTCTGGGCCTCCAGGCTGTGAGCACAGATACGCAGTATTTT
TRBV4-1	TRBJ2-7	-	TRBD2	CASSQGASGGSYEQYF	TGCGCCAGCAGCCAAGGGGCTAGCGGGGGCTCCTACGAGCAGTACTTC
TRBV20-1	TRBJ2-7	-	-	CSAVPPGLLSYEQYF	TGCAGTGCTGTACCTCCGGGACTCCTCTCCTACGAGCAGTACTTC
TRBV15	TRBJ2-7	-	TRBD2	CATSSTSGDFYEQYF	TGTGCCACCAGCAGCACTAGCGGGGACTTCTACGAGCAGTACTTC
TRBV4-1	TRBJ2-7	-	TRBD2	CASSQGASGWYYEQYF	TGCGCCAGCAGCCAAGGAGCTAGCGGGTGGTATTACGAGCAGTACTTC
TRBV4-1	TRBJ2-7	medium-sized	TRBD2	CASSPGTSGGYYEQYF	TGCGCCAGCAGCCCTGGGACTAGCGGGGGGTATTACGAGCAGTACTTC
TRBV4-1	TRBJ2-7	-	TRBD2	CASSQGASGGGSYEQYF	TGCGCCAGCAGCCAAGGGGCTAGCGGGGGGGGCTCCTACGAGCAGTACTTC
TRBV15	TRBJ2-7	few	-	CATSSTSAGTAYEQYF	TGTGCCACCAGCAGCACTAGCGCTGGGACAGCCTACGAGCAGTACTTC
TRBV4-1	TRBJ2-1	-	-	CASSQDGEQFF	TGCGCCAGCAGCCAAGATGGGGAGCAGTTCTTC
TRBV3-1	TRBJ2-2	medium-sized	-	CASSQVTAGWSGELFF	TGTGCCAGCAGCCAAGTCACGGCCGGTTGGAGCGGGGAGCTGTTTTTT
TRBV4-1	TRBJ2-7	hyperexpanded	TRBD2	CASSQEVGGGGSYEQYF	TGCGCCAGCAGCCAAGAAGTGGGGGGGGGGGGCTCCTACGAGCAGTACTTC
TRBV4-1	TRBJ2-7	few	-	CASSQESGMFYEQYF	TGCGCCAGCAGCCAAGAGTCAGGAATGTTCTACGAGCAGTACTTC
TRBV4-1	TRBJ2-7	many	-	CASSQDGDFYEQYF	TGCGCCAGCAGCCAAGATGGGGACTTCTACGAGCAGTACTTC
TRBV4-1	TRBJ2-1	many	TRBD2	CASSHTSGGVYEQFF	TGCGCCAGCAGCCACACTAGCGGGGGAGTCTACGAGCAGTTCTTC
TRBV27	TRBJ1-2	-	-	CASSSWTRPPGYTF	TGTGCCAGCAGTTCTTGGACACGCCCACCTGGCTACACCTTC
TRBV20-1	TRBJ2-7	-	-	CSASGRDSSFYYEQYF	TGCAGTGCTAGCGGCCGGGACTCCTCATTCTACTACGAGCAGTACTTC
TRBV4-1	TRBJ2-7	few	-	CASSQDGSYEQYF	TGCGCCAGCAGCCAAGACGGTTCCTACGAGCAGTACTTC
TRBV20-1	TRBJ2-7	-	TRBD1	CSAVPRQGVYPEQYF	TGCAGTGCTGTACCTAGACAGGGGGTTTATCCCGAGCAGTACTTC
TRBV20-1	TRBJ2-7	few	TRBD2	CSTSAGTYEQYF	TGCAGCACTAGCGCTGGGACCTACGAGCAGTACTTC
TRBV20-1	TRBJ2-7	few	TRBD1	CSAPLPGQGSYEQYF	TGCAGTGCGCCCCTCCCGGGACAGGGCTCCTACGAGCAGTACTTC
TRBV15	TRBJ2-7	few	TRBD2	CATSSTSGGVYEQYF	TGTGCCACCAGCAGCACTAGCGGGGGCGTCTACGAGCAGTACTTC
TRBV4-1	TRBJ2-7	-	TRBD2	CASSPGTSGDF	TGCGCCAGCAGCCCTGGGACTAGCGGGGACTTC
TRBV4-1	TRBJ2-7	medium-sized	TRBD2	CASSQGASGGVYEQYF	TGCGCCAGCAGCCAAGGGGCTAGCGGGGGCGTCTACGAGCAGTACTTC